Below, one TCR beta chain is given with its context. The data were obtained in a study of blood T cell repertoires in COVID-19. Looking at the study overall: Sources were T cells, B-cell-depleted T cells, or PBMCs; the material itself was cDNA or gDNA.

Authors' analysis steps: Reference gene primer amplification gave nucleated cell count estimates. Sequencing was performed with immunoSEQ multiplex PCR; in TCRdb, only in-frame clones are kept and a portion is missing. From that table come the V and J calls and clone size; the DNA was used to work out D and trimming. Among 130,000 to 150,000 clones, roughly 86% were seen once, and the ten largest hold 0.9% to 0.95%. The sequencing input was peripheral blood. This TCR came from a woman in her forties or fifties with acute or convalescent COVID-19.

CDR3 nucleotide sequence: TGTGCCAGCAGCCCCTCCCGGGACAGGGGGATAACTAACTATGGCTACACCTTC. This encodes CASSPSRDRGITNYGYTF. The chain couples TRBV14 to TRBJ1-2; 11 positions match TRBD1. Germline lookup yields CDR1 SGHDN and CDR2 FVKESK. This CDR3 spans 18 amino acids. With V trimmed by 4 bases and J by 0 bases, 10 bases remained unmatched.